This T cell receptor beta chain was captured in a study of shared clonotypes between healthy human individuals. Here immunoSEQ multiplex PCR was the method, and the copy in TCRdb shows in-frame clones only, minus some. The top ten clones hold roughly 0.13% of a sample with about 2 million clones, roughly 94% of them seen once. From germline, CDR1 is SEHNR and CDR2 FQNEAQ (reference sequence). The CDR3 spans 15 residues. V lost 4 bases, J lost 3 bases, and 14 bases lay in between. The TCR sequence derives from a man younger than 35 in good health. The source material was naive CD4+ T cells sorted from blood. Subset reported: CD45RA+ positively selected. The rearrangement links TRBV7-9 to TRBJ2-3; D is perhaps TRBD2 (5 bases). The chain's CDR3 is CASSSGNPGTDTQYF. The CDR3 coding sequence is TGTGCCAGCAGCTCCGGCAATCCGGGGACAGATACGCAGTATTTT.